This T cell receptor beta chain was sequenced in a study of blood T cell repertoires in COVID-19. The overall study: T cells, B-cell-depleted T cells, or PBMCs supplied cDNA or gDNA.

Repertoires were generated with immunoSEQ multiplex PCR, while TCRdb's copy carries only in-frame clones and drops some. The sample lists approximately 230,000 clones, approximately 90% seen once, with roughly 3.7% in the top ten. V was shortened by 6 bases and J by 8 bases, with 16 bases between the two germline ends. Germline CDR1 and CDR2: MNHEY and SVGAGI. This CDR3 comprises 13 residues. Enrolled through a virtual design, the participants were between roughly 18 and 95 years of age and came from fewer than 30 US areas. Allocation to cohorts depended on clinical history reported by the participants. Symptom resolution, clearance, or two negative PCRs marked donors in Cohort 3 as recovered.

The chain uses TRBV6-5 and TRBJ1-2; a weak D match, TRBD1 (5 bases). The sequence came from a woman aged 30 to 39 who had recovered from COVID-19. Sequenced material: PBMCs or T cells enriched from blood (not recorded which). CDR3 protein: CASRSNTGSGYTF. In nucleotides, the CDR3 is TGTGCCAGCAGATCTAATACAGGTAGCGGCTACACCTTC.